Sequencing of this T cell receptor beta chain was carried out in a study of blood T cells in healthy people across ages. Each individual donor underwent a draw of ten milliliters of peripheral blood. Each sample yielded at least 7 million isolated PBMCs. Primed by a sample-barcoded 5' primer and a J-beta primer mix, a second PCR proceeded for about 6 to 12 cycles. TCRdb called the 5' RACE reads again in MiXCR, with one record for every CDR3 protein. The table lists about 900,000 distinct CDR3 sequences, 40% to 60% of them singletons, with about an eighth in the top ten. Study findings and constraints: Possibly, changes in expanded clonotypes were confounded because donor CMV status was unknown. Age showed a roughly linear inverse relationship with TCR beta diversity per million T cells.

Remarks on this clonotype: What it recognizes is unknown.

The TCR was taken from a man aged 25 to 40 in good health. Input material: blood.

CDR3: CASSPTGEPQHF. CDR3 bases: TGTGCCAGCAGTCCGACAGGGGAGCCCCAGCATTTT. The chain links TRBV12-3 or TRBV12-4 to TRBJ1-5; 8 bases agree with TRBD1. The CDR3 loop spans 12 amino acids. The trim removed 5 bases at V and 8 bases at J, leaving 2 bases unmatched.